The 19 T cell receptor beta chains listed next were all sequenced from one sample in a study of tumor-infiltrating lymphocytes in glioblastoma multiforme. Three nested ARM-PCR rounds with V-beta and C-beta primers built TCRB libraries. TCRdb re-called the multiplex PCR reads through MiXCR, storing one row per CDR3 protein. The sample has some 10,000 distinct CDR3 sequences; less than 75% are singletons. Sequenced input: brain tumor tissue. The receptors come from a male donor with glioblastoma.

This rearrangement joins TRBV12-5 to TRBJ2-2, with TRBD1 identical over 7 bases. V gave up 6 bases and J gave up 4 bases; unmatched junction bases: 11. The CDR3 is 16 amino acids. Germline V CDR1 and CDR2: LGHNT, FRNRAP. This CDR3 is CASGTGTDLSTGELFF. The CDR3 DNA reads as TGTGCTAGTGGGACAGGGACGGACCTGAGCACCGGGGAGCTGTTTTTT.

This clonotype was picked up one time. Just one base apart from a much larger clone, this may be a read error. The rearrangement uses TRBV7-9 and TRBJ1-2, with D tentatively TRBD1 (6 bases). Per the germline V gene, CDR1 is SEHNR and CDR2 is FQNEAQ (reference sequence). This CDR3 is 15 amino acids long. For the CDR3, the DNA is TGTGACAGCAGCCAAACACAGGGCACCAACTATGGCTACACCTTC. As protein: CDSSQTQGTNYGYTF.

The chain is built from TRBV4-1 and TRBJ2-1; D is ambiguous. Trimming removed 0 bases from V and 7 bases from J, with 10 bases in between. In germline, CDR1 is MGHRA, CDR2 YSYEKL. The CDR3 length is 14 residues. The DNA of the CDR3 is TGCGCCAGCAGCCAAGAAGAGCCCTTTAATGAGCAGTTCTTC. It translates to CASSQEEPFNEQFF.

Points on this clonotype: It is likely a read error, because the conserved phenylalanine at the end of the CDR3 is missing. This chain links TRBV6-5 with TRBJ2-1; D unresolved. CDR1 and CDR2 (germline): MNHEY, SVGAGI. The CDR3 consists of 14 residues. The CDR3 coding sequence is TGTGCCATCAGTTACGGGCCGGGCTTCGGTGAGCAGTTCACC. It is translated as CAISYGPGFGEQFT.

This clonotype was recorded a few times. Because the CDR3 is missing its conserved closing phenylalanine or tryptophan, this is likely a read error. The gene calls are TRBV28 and TRBJ2-7; 13 bases map to TRBD2. The junction had 8 bases not matched to a gene; V was cut back by 5 bases and J by 4 bases. CDR1 and CDR2 (germline): MDHEN, SYDVKM. This CDR3 is built from 16 residues. Written as DNA, the CDR3 is TGTGCCAGCAGTCCTTACGAGACTAGCGGGGGGTACGAGCAGTACCTC. Amino acid sequence: CASSPYETSGGYEQYL.

The chain employs TRBV11-1 and TRBJ2-5; a possible D gene is TRBD2 (6 bases). Germline lookup yields CDR1 SGHAT and CDR2 FQDESV (reference sequence). CDR3 size: 20 residues. V gave up 3 bases and J gave up 1 base, with 27 bases separating them. The CDR3 here is CASSLTPFGRGSTSQETQYF. The CDR3 DNA reads TGTGCCAGCAGCTTGACCCCTTTTGGTCGGGGATCGACTAGCCAAGAGACCCAGTACTTC.

Remarks on this clonotype: A much larger clone is a single base away; this may be a read error. As the CDR3 is not closed by the conserved phenylalanine or tryptophan, this likely results from a read error. J is TRBJ2-4 and V is TRBV14; 7 bases align to TRBD2. CDR1 is SGHDN and CDR2 is FVKESK in the germline V gene. The CDR3 spans 20 residues. CDR3 sequence (DNA): TGTGCCATCAGCCAAGATGGGCTAGCGGAGTATATATTAGCCAAAAACATTCAGTACCTC. Encoded protein: CAISQDGLAEYILAKNIQYL.

As to this clonotype: One junction end does not reproduce the germline sequence, and a read error may be involved. This chain uses TRBV28 with TRBJ1-1; maybe TRBD1 (6 bases). Germline V gene lookup returns CDR1 MDHEN and CDR2 SYDVKM. The CDR3 contains 16 residues. The CDR3 bases are TGTGCCAGCAGTTTATGGACAGGAGTCATGAACATTGAAGCTTTCTTT. Its translation: CASSLWTGVMNIEAFF.

The rearrangement joins TRBV12-3 or TRBV12-4 to TRBJ2-3, with D perhaps being TRBD1 or TRBD2 (6 bases each). Trimming shortened V by 7 bases and J by 9 bases, and 20 bases separated the two germline ends. The CDR3 runs 14 residues. The CDR3 is CASKWGAEGMTQYF. CDR3 sequence (DNA): TGTGCCAGCAAGTGGGGGGCCGAGGGGATGACGCAGTATTTT.

This chain joins TRBV6-2 or TRBV6-3 and TRBJ1-5; D uncertain. Between the trimmed V and J ends, which lost 5 bases and 2 bases, there was a span of 13 bases. The CDR3 runs to 15 residues. In germline, CDR1 is MNHEY, CDR2 SVGEGT. The CDR3 nucleotides are TGTGCCAGCAGTACAAACGCCGCGGGCAATCAGCCCCAGCATTTT. Amino acid sequence: CASSTNAAGNQPQHF.

Comments on this clonotype: The conserved final phenylalanine or tryptophan is absent from the CDR3, which likely points to a read error. The CDR3 loop is CASSEAGAGADMQYP. The CDR3 region has the DNA TGCGCCAGCAGTGAGGCAGGGGCCGGGGCAGATATGCAGTATCCT. The chain has TRBV10-2 and TRBJ2-3; D is possibly TRBD1 (6 bases). Germline V gene sequence: CDR1 WSHSY, CDR2 SAAADI. The CDR3 is made up of 15 amino acids.

Comments on this clonotype: Because the CDR3 is missing its conserved closing phenylalanine or tryptophan, this is likely a read error. The DNA is omitted, as the CDR3 cannot be located on it reliably, and the CDR3 follows TCRdb's listing. The chain carries TRBV20-1 and TRBJ2-3; TRBD1, the table's D call, lacks a check against the DNA. The CDR3 has 15 amino acids, counting both end residues. The germline CDR1 and CDR2 sequences are DFQATT and SNEGSKA (reference sequence). CDR3 sequence reads: CSALRTGTTLNTQYS.

About this clonotype: An end of the junction does not agree with germline; a read error may underlie this. The V gene is TRBV29-1, the J gene TRBJ2-5, with D unclear. Germline V gene lookup returns CDR1 SQVTM and CDR2 ANQGSEA. The CDR3 length is 15 residues. The CDR3 is CSVEEHSLHQEIQYF. The CDR3 bases are TGCAGCGTTGAAGAGCACAGCCTCCATCAAGAGATCCAGTACTTC.

This clonotype was observed once. This rearrangement joins TRBV5-1 to TRBJ2-2; 9 nucleotides align to TRBD2. CDR1 is SGHRS and CDR2 is YFSETQ in the germline V gene. Trimming removed 2 bases from V and 4 bases from J; junction bases left unmatched: 6. The CDR3 contains 16 residues. This CDR3 reads CASSLGTSTSTGELFF. CDR3 coding DNA: TGCGCCAGCAGCTTAGGGACTAGCACGAGCACCGGGGAGCTGTTTTTT.

Notes on this clonotype: One end of the junction varies from germline; a read error may be responsible. The chain recombines TRBV6-5 with TRBJ1-4; D is ambiguous. Germline V gene lookup returns CDR1 MNHEY and CDR2 SVGAGI. The CDR3 totals 13 residues. This chain's CDR3 is CASSEIGNEKLSF. Written as DNA, the CDR3 is TGTGCCAGCAGTGAGATAGGGAATGAAAAACTGTCTTTT.

The V gene is TRBV20-1, the J gene TRBJ2-5; 9 nucleotides agree with TRBD1. J lost 3 bases, V lost 4 bases, and 6 bases had no gene match. This CDR3 region has 14 residues. Germline V gene lookup returns CDR1 DFQATT and CDR2 SNEGSKA (reference sequence). CDR3 region: CSANPWDREETQYF. CDR3 in DNA: TGCAGTGCTAATCCCTGGGACAGGGAAGAGACCCAGTACTTC.

CDR3 amino acids: CASSPSLGYNEQYF. CDR3 nucleotide sequence: TGTGCCAGCAGCCCCAGTTTAGGATACAATGAGCAGTACTTC. The V and J genes are TRBV11-3 and TRBJ2-7; no clear D. CDR3 size: 14 residues. Trimming pared 5 bases from V and 7 bases from J, leaving 18 bases between. Germline CDR1 and CDR2: SGHNT and YENEEA.

This clonotype was detected only a few times. The chain is built from TRBV19 and TRBJ2-1; 7 bases align to TRBD1. CDR3 length: 14 amino acids. V trimming: 0 bases; J trimming: 12 bases; junction bases outside the gene matches: 8. Germline V gives CDR1 LNHDA, CDR2 SQIVND (reference sequence). This chain's CDR3 is CASSIDVDRDGQFF. CDR3 nucleotide sequence: TGTGCCAGTAGTATAGACGTAGACAGGGACGGGCAGTTCTTC.

The chain links TRBV29-1 to TRBJ2-2; TRBD1 agrees at 11 bases. This CDR3 contains 14 residues. Germline-derived CDR1 and CDR2 are SQVTM and ANQGSEA. The J segment lost 7 bases and the V segment lost 4 bases, leaving 5 bases of the junction unmatched. The CDR3 region has the DNA TGCAGCGTTGCGACGGGACAGGGGGGCGGGGAGCTGTTTTTT. As protein: CSVATGQGGGELFF.